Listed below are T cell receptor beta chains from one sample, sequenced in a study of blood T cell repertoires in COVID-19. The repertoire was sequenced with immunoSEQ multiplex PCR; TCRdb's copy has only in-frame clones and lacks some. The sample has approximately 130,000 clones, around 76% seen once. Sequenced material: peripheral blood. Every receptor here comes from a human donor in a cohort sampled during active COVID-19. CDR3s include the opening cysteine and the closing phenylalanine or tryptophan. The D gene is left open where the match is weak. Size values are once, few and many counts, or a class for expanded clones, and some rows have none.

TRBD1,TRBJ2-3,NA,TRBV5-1,CASNPWDRGLTDTQYF,TGCGCCAGCAACCCTTGGGACAGGGGGCTCACAGATACGCAGTATTTT
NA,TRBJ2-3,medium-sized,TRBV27,CASSIPSSDTQYF,TGTGCCAGCAGCATCCCGAGCTCAGATACGCAGTATTTT
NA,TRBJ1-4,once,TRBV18,CASSSSIEPNEKLFF,TGTGCCAGCTCATCTTCGATTGAGCCTAATGAAAAACTGTTTTTT
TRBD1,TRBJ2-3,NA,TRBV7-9,CASSYRGETGGTDTQYF,TGTGCCAGCAGCTATAGGGGAGAAACAGGGGGCACAGATACGCAGTATTTT
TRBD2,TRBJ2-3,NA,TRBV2,CASRPEGYQRGFTDTQYF,TGTGCCAGCAGACCAGAAGGGTATCAGCGGGGGTTCACAGATACGCAGTATTTT
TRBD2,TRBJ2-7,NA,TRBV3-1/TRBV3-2,CASSRTSGDYEQYF,TGTGCCAGCAGCCGGACTAGCGGGGACTACGAGCAGTACTTC
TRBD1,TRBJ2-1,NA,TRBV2,CASSPDRALSYNEQFF,TGTGCCAGCAGCCCCGACAGGGCCCTCTCCTACAATGAGCAGTTCTTC
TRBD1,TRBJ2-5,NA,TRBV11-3,CASSLVGTGPQETQYF,TGTGCCAGCAGCTTAGTTGGGACAGGACCACAAGAGACCCAGTACTTC
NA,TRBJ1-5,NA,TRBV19,CASSINEGFYSNQPQHF,TGTGCCAGTAGTATTAATGAGGGCTTTTATAGCAATCAGCCCCAGCATTTT
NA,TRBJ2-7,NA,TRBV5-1,CASSLAGSRDYEQYF,TGCGCCAGCAGCTTGGCCGGGAGCAGAGACTACGAGCAGTACTTC
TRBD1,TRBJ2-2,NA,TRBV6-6,CASSQRTGRTGELFF,TGTGCCAGCAGTCAAAGGACAGGGAGGACCGGGGAGCTGTTTTTT
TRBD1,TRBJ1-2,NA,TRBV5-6,CASSPYDREDYGYTF,TGTGCCAGCAGCCCTTATGACAGGGAAGACTATGGCTACACCTTC
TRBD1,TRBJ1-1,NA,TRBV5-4,CASSSGGLGTEAFF,TGTGCCAGCAGCTCAGGGGGCTTGGGAACTGAAGCTTTCTTT
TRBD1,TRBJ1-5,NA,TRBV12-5,CASGLVRLSRDRDNQPQHF,TGTGCTAGTGGTTTGGTAAGGTTGTCCCGGGACAGGGATAATCAGCCCCAGCATTTT
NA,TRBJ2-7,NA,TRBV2,CASYSGRPYEQYF,TGTGCCAGTTACTCTGGGAGACCCTACGAGCAGTACTTC
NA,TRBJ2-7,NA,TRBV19,CASSAREAGSYEQYF,TGTGCCAGTAGTGCCCGAGAGGCCGGCTCCTACGAGCAGTACTTC
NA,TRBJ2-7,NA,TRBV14,CASSPWATSYEQYF,TGTGCCAGCAGCCCTTGGGCCACCTCCTACGAGCAGTACTTC
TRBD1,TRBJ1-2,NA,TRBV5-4,CASSSPLTGNEFDYGYTF,TGTGCCAGCAGCTCCCCCCTGACAGGGAACGAATTTGACTATGGCTACACCTTC
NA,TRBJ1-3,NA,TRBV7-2,CASSLSAQGGGNTIYF,TGTGCCAGCAGCTTAAGTGCTCAGGGCGGTGGAAACACCATATATTTT
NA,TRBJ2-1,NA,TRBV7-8,CASSIGLGGGNEQFF,TGTGCCAGCAGCATTGGACTAGGGGGTGGGAATGAGCAGTTCTTC
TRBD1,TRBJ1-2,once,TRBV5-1,CASSLTGSNYGYTF,TGCGCCAGCAGTTTGACAGGGTCTAACTATGGCTACACCTTC
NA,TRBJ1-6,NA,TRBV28,CASSARTEAYNSPLHF,TGTGCCAGCAGCGCTAGGACAGAAGCTTATAATTCACCCCTCCACTTT
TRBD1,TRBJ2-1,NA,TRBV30,CAWSVRTGGYNEQFF,TGTGCCTGGAGTGTAAGGACAGGGGGTTACAATGAGCAGTTCTTC
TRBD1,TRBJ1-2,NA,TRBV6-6,CASSYADRDGGYTF,TGTGCCAGCAGTTACGCCGACAGGGATGGTGGCTACACCTTC
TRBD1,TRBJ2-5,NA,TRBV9,CASSVDQGAYRETQYF,TGTGCCAGCAGCGTAGATCAGGGGGCGTATAGAGAGACCCAGTACTTC
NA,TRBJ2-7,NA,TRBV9,CASSVVGTSYEQYF,TGTGCCAGCAGCGTAGTTGGGACATCCTACGAGCAGTACTTC
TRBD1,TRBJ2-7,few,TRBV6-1,CASSEWTGGSYEQYF,TGTGCCAGCAGTGAGTGGACAGGGGGTTCGTACGAGCAGTACTTC
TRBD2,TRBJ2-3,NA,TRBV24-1,CATSVGLESDTQYF,TGTGCCACCAGTGTGGGACTAGAGTCAGATACGCAGTATTTT
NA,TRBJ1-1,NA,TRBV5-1,CASSIRGDYTEAFF,TGCGCCAGCAGCATCAGGGGAGATTACACTGAAGCTTTCTTT
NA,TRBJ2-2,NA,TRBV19,CASSSPNTGELFF,TGTGCCAGTAGTAGTCCAAACACCGGGGAGCTGTTTTTT
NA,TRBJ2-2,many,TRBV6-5,CASSSTTGTGELFF,TGTGCCAGCAGTTCAACCACAGGCACCGGGGAGCTGTTTTTT
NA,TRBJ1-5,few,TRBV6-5,CASSSGLDQPQHF,TGTGCCAGCAGTTCAGGTCTCGATCAGCCCCAGCATTTT
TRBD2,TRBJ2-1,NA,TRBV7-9,CASSLGFTSGANNEQFF,TGTGCCAGCAGCTTAGGCTTCACTAGCGGGGCGAACAATGAGCAGTTCTTC
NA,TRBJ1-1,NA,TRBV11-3,CASSLDWRGAGTEAFF,TGTGCCAGCAGCTTAGATTGGAGGGGCGCGGGCACTGAAGCTTTCTTT
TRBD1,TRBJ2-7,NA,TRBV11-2,CASSNNRGLVYEQYF,TGTGCCAGCAGCAACAACAGGGGGCTAGTATACGAGCAGTACTTC
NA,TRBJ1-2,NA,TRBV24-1,CATSDATVAHGYTF,TGTGCCACCAGTGATGCGACAGTAGCCCATGGCTACACCTTC
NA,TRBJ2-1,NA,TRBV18,CASSQGGLNEQFF,TGTGCCAGCTCCCAAGGGGGATTGAATGAGCAGTTCTTC
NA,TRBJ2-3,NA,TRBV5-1,CASSSRTAKDTQYF,TGCGCCAGCAGCTCCCGGACAGCTAAAGATACGCAGTATTTT
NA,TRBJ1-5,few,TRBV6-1,CASSEGRVWSNQPQHF,TGTGCCAGCAGTGAGGGCAGGGTTTGGAGCAATCAGCCCCAGCATTTT
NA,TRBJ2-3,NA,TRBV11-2,CASSLGRDTDTQYF,TGTGCCAGCAGCTTAGGGCGGGACACAGATACGCAGTATTTT
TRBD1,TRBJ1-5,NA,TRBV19,CASSIVGRQGARQPQHF,TGTGCCAGTAGTATAGTCGGGAGACAGGGGGCCAGACAGCCCCAGCATTTT
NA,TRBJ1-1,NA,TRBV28,CASREGWNTEAFF,TGTGCCAGTAGGGAGGGGTGGAACACTGAAGCTTTCTTT
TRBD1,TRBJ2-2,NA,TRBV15,CATSRGDRAGTGELFF,TGTGCCACCAGCAGAGGGGACAGGGCAGGGACCGGGGAGCTGTTTTTT
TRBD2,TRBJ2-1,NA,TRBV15,CATSRDRGLAGEQFF,TGTGCCACCAGCAGAGATAGGGGACTAGCGGGGGAGCAGTTCTTC
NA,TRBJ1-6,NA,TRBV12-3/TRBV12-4,CASRNITSPLHF,TGTGCCAGCAGGAACATTACATCACCCCTCCACTTT
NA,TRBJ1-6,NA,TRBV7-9,CASSLGPATGSPLHF,TGTGCCAGCAGCTTAGGTCCGGCGACGGGATCACCCCTCCACTTT
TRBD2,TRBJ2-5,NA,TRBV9,CASSVSGGSQETQYF,TGTGCCAGCAGCGTTAGCGGGGGATCACAAGAGACCCAGTACTTC
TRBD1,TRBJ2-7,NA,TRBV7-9,CASSPGQGANEQYF,TGTGCCAGCAGCCCGGGACAGGGGGCGAACGAGCAGTACTTC
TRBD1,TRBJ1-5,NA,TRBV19,CASSEQGAVSNQPQHF,TGTGCCAGTAGCGAACAGGGGGCGGTGAGCAATCAGCCCCAGCATTTT
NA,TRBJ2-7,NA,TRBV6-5,CASSSRLEPYEQYF,TGTGCCAGCAGTTCCCGCCTCGAGCCCTACGAGCAGTACTTC
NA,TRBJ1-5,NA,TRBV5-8,CASSLNSGGSNQPQHF,TGTGCCAGCAGCTTGAATAGCGGGGGGAGCAATCAGCCCCAGCATTTT
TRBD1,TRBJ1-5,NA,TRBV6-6,CASAEQGFQPQHF,TGTGCCAGTGCCGAACAGGGGTTTCAGCCCCAGCATTTT
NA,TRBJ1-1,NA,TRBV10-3,CAISETGQGRGEAFF,TGTGCCATCAGTGAAACGGGGCAGGGCCGGGGGGAAGCTTTCTTT
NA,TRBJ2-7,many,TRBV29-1,CSVTDTGYEQYF,TGCAGCGTGACGGATACGGGCTACGAGCAGTACTTC
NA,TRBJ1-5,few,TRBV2,CASTLEGQPQHF,TGTGCCAGCACTCTGGAGGGTCAGCCCCAGCATTTT
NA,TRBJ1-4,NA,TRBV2,CASSEGPYEKLFF,TGTGCCAGCAGTGAGGGCCCTTATGAAAAACTGTTTTTT
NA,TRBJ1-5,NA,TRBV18,CASSPPGQGNQPQHF,TGTGCCAGCTCACCACCGGGACAAGGCAATCAGCCCCAGCATTTT
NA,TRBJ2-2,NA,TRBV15,CATSRDNAGANTGELFF,TGTGCCACCAGCAGAGATAACGCAGGGGCGAACACCGGGGAGCTGTTTTTT
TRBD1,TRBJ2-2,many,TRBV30,CAWSEQGASTGELFF,TGTGCCTGGAGTGAACAGGGGGCGTCTACCGGGGAGCTGTTTTTT
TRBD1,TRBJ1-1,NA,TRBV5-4,CASSLADRGNPEAFF,TGTGCCAGCAGCTTGGCCGACAGGGGGAATCCTGAAGCTTTCTTT